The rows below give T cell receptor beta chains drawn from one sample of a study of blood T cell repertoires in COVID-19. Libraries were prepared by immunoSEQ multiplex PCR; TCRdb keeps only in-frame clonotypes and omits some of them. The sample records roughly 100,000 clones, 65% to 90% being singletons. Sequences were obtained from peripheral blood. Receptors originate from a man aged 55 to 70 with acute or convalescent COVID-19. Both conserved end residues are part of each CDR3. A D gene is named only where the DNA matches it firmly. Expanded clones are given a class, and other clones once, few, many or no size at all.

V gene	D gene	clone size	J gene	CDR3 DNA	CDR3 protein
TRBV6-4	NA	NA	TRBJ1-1	TGTGCCAGCAGTGGGCGACGGGGCACTGAAGCTTTCTTT	CASSGRRGTEAFF
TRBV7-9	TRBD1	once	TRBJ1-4	TGTGCCAGCAGCTGGGACAGTCAGCGGGTGAATGAAAAACTGTTTTTT	CASSWDSQRVNEKLFF
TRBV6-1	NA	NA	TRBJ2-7	TGTGCCAGCAGTGAAGCAGCCAGGGTTTACGAGCAGTACTTC	CASSEAARVYEQYF
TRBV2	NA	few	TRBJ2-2	TGTGCCAGCAGTGGACAGGCCACCGGGGAGCTGTTTTTT	CASSGQATGELFF
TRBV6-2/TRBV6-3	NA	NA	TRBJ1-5	TGTGCCAGCAGTTACTCGAATTCAGGGAATAGGCAGCCCCAGCATTTT	CASSYSNSGNRQPQHF
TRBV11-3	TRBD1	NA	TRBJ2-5	TGTGCCAGCAGCTCCAGGGGGCGAGGGTCAGAGACCCAGTACTTC	CASSSRGRGSETQYF
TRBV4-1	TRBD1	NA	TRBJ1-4	TGCGCCAGCAGCCGTATATGGGACAGGGGTTTTGAAAAACTGTTTTTT	CASSRIWDRGFEKLFF
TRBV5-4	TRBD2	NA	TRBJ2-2	TGTGCCAGCAGCGGACTAGCGGGGGAGAACACCGGGGAGCTGTTTTTT	CASSGLAGENTGELFF
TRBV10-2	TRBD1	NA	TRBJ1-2	TGCGCCAGCAGGACAGGGACCTATGGCTACACCTTC	CASRTGTYGYTF
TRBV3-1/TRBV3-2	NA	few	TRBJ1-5	TGTGCCAGCAGCCAAGGGGGCCAGGGCCAGCCCCAGCATTTT	CASSQGGQGQPQHF
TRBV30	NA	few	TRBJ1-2	TGTGCCTGGAGTGATCAGGGGTACTATGGCTACACCTTC	CAWSDQGYYGYTF
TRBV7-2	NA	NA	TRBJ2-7	TGTGCCAGCAGCTTTGCTGGGGGTGCGGGAGAGCAGTACTTC	CASSFAGGAGEQYF
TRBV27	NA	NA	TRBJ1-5	TGTGCCAGCAGTTTCTCGAGGGACAATCAGCCCCAGCATTTT	CASSFSRDNQPQHF
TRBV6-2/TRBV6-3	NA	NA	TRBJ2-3	TGTGCCAGCAGTAGGACGGGGACAGATACGCAGTATTTT	CASSRTGTDTQYF
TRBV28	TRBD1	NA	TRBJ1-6	TGTGCCAGCAGTAAACGACAGGGTCGTTCACCCCTCCACTTT	CASSKRQGRSPLHF
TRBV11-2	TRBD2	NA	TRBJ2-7	TGTGCCAGCAGCTCCCTGTCCAGCGGGAGACCTTACGAGCAGTACTTC	CASSSLSSGRPYEQYF
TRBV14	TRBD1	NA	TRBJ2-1	TGTGCCAGCAGCTCCCGGGACAGGGTTTTCGATGAGCAGTTCTTC	CASSSRDRVFDEQFF
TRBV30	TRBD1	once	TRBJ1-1	TGTGCCTGGAAACCCAGGGGGCGAGGTGAAGCTTTCTTT	CAWKPRGRGEAFF
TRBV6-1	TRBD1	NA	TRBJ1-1	TGTGCCAGCAGTGAAGCCTGGGACAGGGGGGGTGAAGCTTTCTTT	CASSEAWDRGGEAFF
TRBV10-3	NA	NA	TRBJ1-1	TGTGCCATGAAGGGAGAACTGAACACTGAAGCTTTCTTT	CAMKGELNTEAFF
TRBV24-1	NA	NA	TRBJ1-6	TGTGCCAACTCGGGACACAAATATTCACCCCTCCACTTT	CANSGHKYSPLHF
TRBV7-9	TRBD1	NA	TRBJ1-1	TGTGCCAGCAGCCGACAGGGGATTGAAGCTTTCTTT	CASSRQGIEAFF
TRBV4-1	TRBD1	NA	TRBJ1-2	TGCGCCAGCAGCCAGCTAAGCGGACAGGGAGCTTGGGGCTACACCTTC	CASSQLSGQGAWGYTF
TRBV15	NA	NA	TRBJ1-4	TGTGCCACCTCGGAGGCGCGTGAAAAACTGTTTTTT	CATSEAREKLFF
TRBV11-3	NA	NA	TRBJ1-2	TGTGCCAGCAGCCCGGGACTGAACTATGGCTACACCTTC	CASSPGLNYGYTF
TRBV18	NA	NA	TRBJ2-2	TGTGCCAGCTCACCACCGGCAGTTCAGGGGCTGTTTTTT	CASSPPAVQGLFF
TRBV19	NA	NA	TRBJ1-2	TGTGCCAGTAGTACTCTAGACTGGGGCTACACCTTC	CASSTLDWGYTF
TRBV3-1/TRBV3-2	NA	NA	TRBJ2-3	TGTGCCAGCAGCCAAAAGGGGGGGAAAGACAGGTATTCCACAGATACGCAGTATTTT	CASSQKGGKDRYSTDTQYF
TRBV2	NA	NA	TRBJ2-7	TGTGCCAGCAGTGAACAGGGCTCCTACGAGCAGTACTTC	CASSEQGSYEQYF
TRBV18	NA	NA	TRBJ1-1	TGTGCCAGCTCACCAGCCCACAGGACCGCTAACACTGAAGCTTTCTTT	CASSPAHRTANTEAFF
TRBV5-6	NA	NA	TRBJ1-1	TGTGCCAGCAGCTGGTTAGACGGGGGGAACACTGAAGCTTTCTTT	CASSWLDGGNTEAFF
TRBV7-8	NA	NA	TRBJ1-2	TGTGCCAGCAGCTTAAGTGTCGGTGGCTACACCTTC	CASSLSVGGYTF
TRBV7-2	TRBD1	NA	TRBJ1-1	TGTGCCAGCAGCAGAGGGACAGGGGACGGTCCGGCTTTCTTT	CASSRGTGDGPAFF
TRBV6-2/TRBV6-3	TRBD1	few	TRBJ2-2	TGTGCCAGCAGTGGGGACAGGTGGCCTTCGAACACCGGGGAGCTGTTTTTT	CASSGDRWPSNTGELFF
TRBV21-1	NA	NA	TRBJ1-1	TGTGCCAGCAGCCCCCTAACAGGGGGTGAAGCTTTCTTT	CASSPLTGGEAFF